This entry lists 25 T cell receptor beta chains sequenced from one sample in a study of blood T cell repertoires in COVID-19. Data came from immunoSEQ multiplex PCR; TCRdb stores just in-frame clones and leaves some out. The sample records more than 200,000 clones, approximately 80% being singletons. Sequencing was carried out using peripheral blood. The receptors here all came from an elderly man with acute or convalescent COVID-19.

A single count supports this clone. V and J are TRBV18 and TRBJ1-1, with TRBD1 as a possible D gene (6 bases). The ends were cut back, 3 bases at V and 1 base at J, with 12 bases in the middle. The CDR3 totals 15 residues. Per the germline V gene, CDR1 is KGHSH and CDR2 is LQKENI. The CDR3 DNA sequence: TGTGCCAGCTCACCCTACAGGGAGCCGAACACTGAAGCTTTCTTT. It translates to CASSPYREPNTEAFF.

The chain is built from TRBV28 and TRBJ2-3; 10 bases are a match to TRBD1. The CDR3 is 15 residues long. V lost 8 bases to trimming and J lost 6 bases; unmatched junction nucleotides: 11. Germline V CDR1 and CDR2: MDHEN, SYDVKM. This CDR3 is CASLPGQGRVDTQYF. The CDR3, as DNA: TGTGCCAGCCTTCCGGGACAGGGGAGAGTCGATACGCAGTATTTT.

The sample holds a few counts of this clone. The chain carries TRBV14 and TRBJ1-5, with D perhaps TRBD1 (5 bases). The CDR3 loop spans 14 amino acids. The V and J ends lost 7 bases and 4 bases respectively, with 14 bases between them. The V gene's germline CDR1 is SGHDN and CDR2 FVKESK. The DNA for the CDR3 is TGTGCCAGCAACACGGGGGGGTGGAATCAGCCCCAGCATTTT. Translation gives CASNTGGWNQPQHF.

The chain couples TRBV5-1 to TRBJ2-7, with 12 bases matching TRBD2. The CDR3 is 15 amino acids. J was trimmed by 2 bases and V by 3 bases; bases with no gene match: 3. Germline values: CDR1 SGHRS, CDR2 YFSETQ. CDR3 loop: CASSYGLAGPYEQYF. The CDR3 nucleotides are TGCGCCAGCAGCTACGGACTAGCGGGGCCCTACGAGCAGTACTTC.

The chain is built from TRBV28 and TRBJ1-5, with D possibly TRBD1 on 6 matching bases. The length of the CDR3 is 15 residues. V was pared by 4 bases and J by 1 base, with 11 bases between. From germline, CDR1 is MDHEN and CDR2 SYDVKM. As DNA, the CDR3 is TGTGCCAGCAGTTCGGGAGGGACAAGCAATCAGCCCCAGCATTTT. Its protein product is CASSSGGTSNQPQHF.

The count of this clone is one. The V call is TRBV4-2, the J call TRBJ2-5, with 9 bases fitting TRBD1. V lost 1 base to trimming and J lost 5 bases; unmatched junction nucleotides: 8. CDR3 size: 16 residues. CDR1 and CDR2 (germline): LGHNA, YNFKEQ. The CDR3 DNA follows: TGTGCCAGCAGCCAAGCCGGGACAGGGCTGAGGGAGACCCAGTACTTC. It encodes CASSQAGTGLRETQYF.

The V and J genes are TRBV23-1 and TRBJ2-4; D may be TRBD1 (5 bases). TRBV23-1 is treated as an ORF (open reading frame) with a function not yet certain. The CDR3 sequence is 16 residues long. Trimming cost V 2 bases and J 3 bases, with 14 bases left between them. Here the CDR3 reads CASSQKFDSYKNIQYF. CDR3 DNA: TGCGCCAGCAGTCAAAAGTTCGACAGTTACAAAAACATTCAGTACTTC.

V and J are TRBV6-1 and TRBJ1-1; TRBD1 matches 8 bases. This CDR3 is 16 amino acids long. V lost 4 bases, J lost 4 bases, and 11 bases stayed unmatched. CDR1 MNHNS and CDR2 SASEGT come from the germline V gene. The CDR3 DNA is TGTGCCAGCAGTGCGCTCCAGGGCAGGGGGCTCACTGAAGCTTTCTTT. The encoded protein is CASSALQGRGLTEAFF.

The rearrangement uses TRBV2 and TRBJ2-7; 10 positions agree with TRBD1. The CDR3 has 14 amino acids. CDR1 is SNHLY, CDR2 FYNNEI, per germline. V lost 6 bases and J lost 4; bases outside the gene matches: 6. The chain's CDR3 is CASRPGQGTYEQYF. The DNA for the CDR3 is TGTGCCAGCAGGCCGGGACAGGGGACGTACGAGCAGTACTTC.

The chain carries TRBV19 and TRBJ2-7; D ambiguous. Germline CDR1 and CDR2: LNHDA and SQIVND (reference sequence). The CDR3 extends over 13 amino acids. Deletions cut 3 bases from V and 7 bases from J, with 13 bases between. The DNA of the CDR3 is TGTGCCAGTAGTATGAATCGTGCGGAGGAGCAGTACTTC. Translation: CASSMNRAEEQYF.

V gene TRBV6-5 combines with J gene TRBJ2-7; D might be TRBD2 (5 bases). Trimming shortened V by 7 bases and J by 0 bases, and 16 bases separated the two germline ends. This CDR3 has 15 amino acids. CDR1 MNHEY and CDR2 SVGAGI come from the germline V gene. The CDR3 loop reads CASKSSGPSSYEQYF. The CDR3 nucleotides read TGTGCCAGCAAGTCCAGCGGCCCTAGCTCCTACGAGCAGTACTTC.

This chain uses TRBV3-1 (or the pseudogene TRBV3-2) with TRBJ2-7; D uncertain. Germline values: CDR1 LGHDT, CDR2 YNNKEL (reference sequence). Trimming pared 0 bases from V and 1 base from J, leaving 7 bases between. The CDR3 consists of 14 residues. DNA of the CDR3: TGTGCCAGCAGCCAAGATCCGTCTTCCTACGAGCAGTACTTC. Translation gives CASSQDPSSYEQYF.

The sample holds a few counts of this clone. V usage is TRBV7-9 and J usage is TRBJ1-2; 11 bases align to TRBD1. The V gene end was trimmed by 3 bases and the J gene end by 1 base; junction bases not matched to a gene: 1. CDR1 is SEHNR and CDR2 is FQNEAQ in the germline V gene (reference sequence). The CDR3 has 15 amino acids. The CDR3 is CASSFGTGGNYGYTF. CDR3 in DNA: TGTGCCAGCAGCTTTGGGACAGGGGGTAACTATGGCTACACCTTC. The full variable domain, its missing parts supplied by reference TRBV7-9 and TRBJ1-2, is DTGVSQNPRHKITKRGQNVTFRCDPISEHNRLYWYRQTLGQGPEFLTYFQNEAQLEKSRLLSDRFSAERPKGSFSTLEIQRTEQGDSAMYLCASSFGTGGNYGYTFGSGTRLTVV.

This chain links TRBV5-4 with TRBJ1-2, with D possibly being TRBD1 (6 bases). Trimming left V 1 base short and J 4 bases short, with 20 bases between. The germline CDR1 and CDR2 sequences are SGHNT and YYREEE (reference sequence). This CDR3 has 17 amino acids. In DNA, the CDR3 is TGTGCCAGCAGCTTGCTCCGCCAAACAGGGTTCAGCTATGGCTACACCTTC. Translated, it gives CASSLLRQTGFSYGYTF. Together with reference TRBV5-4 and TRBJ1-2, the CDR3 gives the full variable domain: ETGVTQSPTHLIKTRGQQVTLRCSSQSGHNTVSWYQQALGQGPQFIFQYYREEENGRGNFPPRFSGLQFPNYSSELNVNALELDDSALYLCASSLLRQTGFSYGYTFGSGTRLTVV.

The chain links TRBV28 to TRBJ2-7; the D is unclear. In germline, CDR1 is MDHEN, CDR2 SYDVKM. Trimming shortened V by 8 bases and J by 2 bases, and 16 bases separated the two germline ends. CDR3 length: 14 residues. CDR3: CASGRVGFPYEQYF. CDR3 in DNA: TGTGCCAGCGGCCGGGTAGGTTTCCCCTACGAGCAGTACTTC.

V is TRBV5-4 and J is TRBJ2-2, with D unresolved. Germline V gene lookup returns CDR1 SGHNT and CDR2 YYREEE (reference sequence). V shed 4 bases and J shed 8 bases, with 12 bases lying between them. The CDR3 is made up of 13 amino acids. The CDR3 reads CASSLPLRGELFF. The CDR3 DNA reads TGTGCCAGCAGCCTACCTTTAAGAGGGGAGCTGTTTTTT. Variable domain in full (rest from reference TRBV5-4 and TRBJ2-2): ETGVTQSPTHLIKTRGQQVTLRCSSQSGHNTVSWYQQALGQGPQFIFQYYREEENGRGNFPPRFSGLQFPNYSSELNVNALELDDSALYLCASSLPLRGELFFGEGSRLTVL.

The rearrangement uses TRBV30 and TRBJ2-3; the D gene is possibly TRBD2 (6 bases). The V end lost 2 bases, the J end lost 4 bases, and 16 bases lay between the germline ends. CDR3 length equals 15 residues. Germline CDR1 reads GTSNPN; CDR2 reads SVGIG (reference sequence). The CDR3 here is CAWSSGGVGSDTQYF. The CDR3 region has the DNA TGTGCCTGGAGTTCAGGAGGGGTAGGTTCAGATACGCAGTATTTT.

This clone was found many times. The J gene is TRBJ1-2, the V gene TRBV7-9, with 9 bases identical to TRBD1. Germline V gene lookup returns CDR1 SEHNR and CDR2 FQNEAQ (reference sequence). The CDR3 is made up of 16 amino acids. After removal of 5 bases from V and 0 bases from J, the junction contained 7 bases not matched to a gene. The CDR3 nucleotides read TGTGCCAGCAGCCTGGACAGGGGTGGATCTAACTATGGCTACACCTTC. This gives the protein CASSLDRGGSNYGYTF. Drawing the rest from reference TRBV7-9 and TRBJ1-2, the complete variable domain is DTGVSQNPRHKITKRGQNVTFRCDPISEHNRLYWYRQTLGQGPEFLTYFQNEAQLEKSRLLSDRFSAERPKGSFSTLEIQRTEQGDSAMYLCASSLDRGGSNYGYTFGSGTRLTVV.

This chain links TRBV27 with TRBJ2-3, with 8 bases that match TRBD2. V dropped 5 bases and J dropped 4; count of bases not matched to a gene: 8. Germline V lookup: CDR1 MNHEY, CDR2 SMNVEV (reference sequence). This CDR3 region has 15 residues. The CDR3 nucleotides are TGTGCCAGCAGTGTACTAGCGGTCGGCCCAGATACGCAGTATTTT. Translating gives CASSVLAVGPDTQYF.

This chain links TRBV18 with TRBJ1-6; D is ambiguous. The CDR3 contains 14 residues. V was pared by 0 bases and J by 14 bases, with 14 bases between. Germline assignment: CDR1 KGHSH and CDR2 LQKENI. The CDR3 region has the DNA TGTGCCAGCTCACCACCGGTAAAGAACTTGTCCCTCCACTTT. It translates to CASSPPVKNLSLHF.

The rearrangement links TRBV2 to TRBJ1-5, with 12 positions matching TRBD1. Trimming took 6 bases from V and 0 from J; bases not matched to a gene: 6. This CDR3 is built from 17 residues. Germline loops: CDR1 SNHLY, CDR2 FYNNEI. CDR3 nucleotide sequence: TGTGCCAGCAGAGGGACAGGGGGCCCGTATAGCAATCAGCCCCAGCATTTT. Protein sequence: CASRGTGGPYSNQPQHF.

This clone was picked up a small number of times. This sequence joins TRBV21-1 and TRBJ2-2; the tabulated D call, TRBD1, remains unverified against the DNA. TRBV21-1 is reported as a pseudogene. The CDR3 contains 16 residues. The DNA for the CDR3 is TGTGCCAGCAGCCTCCGGACAGGCCTGAACACCGGGGAGCTGTTTTTT. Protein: CASSLRTGLNTGELFF.

The DNA of the CDR3 is TGCGCCAGCAGCCACCCGCCAGTGAACACTGAAGCTTTCTTT. The encoded protein is CASSHPPVNTEAFF. The J gene is TRBJ1-1, the V gene TRBV4-1; D gene uncertain. Germline-derived CDR1 and CDR2 are MGHRA and YSYEKL. The CDR3 extends over 14 amino acids. Trimming left V 3 bases short and J 0 bases short, with 8 bases between.

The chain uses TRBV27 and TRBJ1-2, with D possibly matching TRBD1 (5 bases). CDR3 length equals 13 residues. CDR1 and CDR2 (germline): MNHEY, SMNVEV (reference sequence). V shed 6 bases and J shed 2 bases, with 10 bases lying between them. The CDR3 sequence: CASSTRQNYGYTF. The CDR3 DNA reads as TGTGCCAGCAGCACCCGACAGAACTATGGCTACACCTTC.

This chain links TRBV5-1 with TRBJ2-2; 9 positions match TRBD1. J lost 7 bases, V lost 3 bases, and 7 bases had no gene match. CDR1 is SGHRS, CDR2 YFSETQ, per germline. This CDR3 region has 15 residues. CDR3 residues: CASSSTGTGIGELFF. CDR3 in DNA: TGCGCCAGCAGCTCGACCGGGACAGGGATCGGGGAGCTGTTTTTT.